This T cell receptor (beta chain) appears in the sequencing data of a study of T cells in localized non-small cell lung cancer. Study results and caveats: Only one tumor region went through sequencing, so heterogeneity may still be there.

In germline, CDR1 is MNHNY, CDR2 SVGAGI (reference sequence). The CDR3 is made up of 15 amino acids. The junction had 7 bases not matched to a gene; V was cut back by 4 bases and J by 4 bases. For this clone: Its antigen is not identified.

Profiled with immunoSEQ multiplex PCR; TCRdb holds only in-frame clones, not every one. The table has about 92,000 clones, under 95% seen once. The chain links TRBV6-6 to TRBJ2-3; 8 bases line up with TRBD1. The receptor's source is a woman aged 35 to 69 with stage II squamous cell lung carcinoma. Sequencing was performed on PBMCs, taken before any cancer treatment. Here the CDR3 reads CASSSNLDRADTQYF. The CDR3 region has the DNA TGTGCCAGCAGTTCCAATCTGGACAGGGCAGATACGCAGTATTTT.